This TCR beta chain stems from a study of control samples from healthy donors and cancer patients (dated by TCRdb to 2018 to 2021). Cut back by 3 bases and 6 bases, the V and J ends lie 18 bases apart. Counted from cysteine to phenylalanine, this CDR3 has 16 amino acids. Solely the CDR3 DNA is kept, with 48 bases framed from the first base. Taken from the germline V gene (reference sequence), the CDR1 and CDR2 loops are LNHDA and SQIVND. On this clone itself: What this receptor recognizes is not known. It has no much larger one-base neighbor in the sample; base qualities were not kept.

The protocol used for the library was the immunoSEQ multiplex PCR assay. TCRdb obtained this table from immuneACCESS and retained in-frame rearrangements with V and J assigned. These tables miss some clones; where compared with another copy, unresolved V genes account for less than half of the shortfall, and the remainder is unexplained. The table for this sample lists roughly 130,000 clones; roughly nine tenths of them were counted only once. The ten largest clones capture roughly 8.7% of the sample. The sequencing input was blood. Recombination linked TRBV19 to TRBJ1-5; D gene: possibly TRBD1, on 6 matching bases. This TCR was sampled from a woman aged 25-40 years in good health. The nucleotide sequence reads TGTGCCAGTAGTATCAATCCCCGTACAGGGAGTCAGCCCCAGCATTTT. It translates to CASSINPRTGSQPQHF.